This TCR beta chain was profiled in a study of cytomegalovirus exposure and HLA in healthy donors. The PCR made use of 60 Vbeta and 13 Jbeta primers. This table comes from immunoSEQ multiplex PCR, and its TCRdb copy is limited to in-frame clones, with some not included. The sample shows 150,000 to 200,000 clones, 70% to 85% of them seen only once. Germline-derived CDR1 and CDR2 are SNHLY and FYNNEI. The ends lost 5 bases at V and 0 bases at J; junction bases unmatched: 6. The CDR3 loop spans 16 amino acids. Sequenced input: PBMCs. This rearrangement joins TRBV2 to TRBJ2-1; 8 positions match TRBD2. This TCR was recovered from a woman in her thirties in good health and CMV-seropositive. CDR3 in DNA: TGTGCCAGCAGTTCTCTACGGGAGGGCTCCTACAATGAGCAGTTCTTC. Protein: CASSSLREGSYNEQFF.